This TCR beta chain was recorded in a study of vaccination and CD4 T cells after COVID-19. As to this clonotype: What it binds is unknown.

Regarding treatment: 10-day PBMC culture with coronavirus spike peptide pools or control peptides (ViraFEST assay). Cultures got half-medium changes with IL-2 on days 3 and 7. Germline V CDR1 and CDR2: LNHDA, SQIVND (reference sequence). Deletions cut 0 bases from V and 7 bases from J, with 22 bases between. This CDR3 is built from 18 residues. With the Oncomine TCR Beta short-read assay, DNA from cultured CD4+ T cells was sequenced. TCRdb reprocessed the PCR reads via MiXCR and lists one record per CDR3 protein. The table records approximately 21,000 distinct CDR3 sequences, roughly three fifths of them present only once.

The sample consisted of CD4+ T cells from blood, cultured in vitro. The chain joins TRBV19 to TRBJ1-5; D might be TRBD1 (6 bases). This TCR was sampled from a human donor who had recovered from COVID-19. In nucleotides, the CDR3 is TGTGCCAGTAGTATAGAGGGGAGGTGGACAGTCGTCGGGCAGCCCCAGCATTTT. This encodes CASSIEGRWTVVGQPQHF.